One and the same sample provided the 11 T cell receptor beta chains below, sequenced in a study of T cell clones after liver transplantation. Libraries were prepared by immunoSEQ multiplex PCR; TCRdb keeps only in-frame clonotypes and omits some of them. The profile shows more than 95,000 clones, under 90% of them singletons. This specimen consisted of CD4+ T cells from blood, obtained around 4 years after liver transplant. The receptors originated from a human patient who received a liver transplant. A subset of T cells may come from the graft donor.

V and J are TRBV18 and TRBJ2-7, with TRBD2 as a possible D gene (6 bases). V was clipped by 0 bases and J by 9 bases, with 12 bases between them. Germline V gene sequence: CDR1 KGHSH, CDR2 LQKENI. This CDR3 region has 13 residues. The CDR3 reads CASSPPGTPRQYF. In DNA form, the CDR3 reads TGTGCCAGCTCACCACCCGGGACTCCGCGGCAGTACTTC.

This clone has more than one count but fewer than ten. The chain recombines TRBV4-2 with TRBJ2-7; 7 bases fit TRBD1. The CDR3 has 16 amino acids. Unmatched junction bases numbered 11, after V lost 4 bases and J lost 2 bases. Germline V gene data show CDR1 as LGHNA and CDR2 as YNFKEQ. CDR3 in amino acids: CASSLDARDSAYEQYF. Written as DNA, the CDR3 is TGTGCCAGCAGCCTTGACGCCAGGGACAGCGCCTACGAGCAGTACTTC.

This sequence joins TRBV27 and TRBJ2-5; D may be TRBD1 (6 bases). This CDR3 has 14 amino acids. Trimming pared 1 base from V and 6 bases from J, leaving 12 bases between. Germline CDR1 and CDR2: MNHEY and SMNVEV (reference sequence). The CDR3 coding sequence is TGTGCCAGCAGTTTATTGGGGGCGAGGCAGACCCAGTACTTC. Its translation is CASSLLGARQTQYF.

The rearrangement links TRBV5-4 to TRBJ1-3, with 8 bases fitting TRBD1. Germline V gene data show CDR1 as SGHNT and CDR2 as YYREEE (reference sequence). V trimming: 5 bases; J trimming: 6 bases; junction bases outside the gene matches: 7. The CDR3 is made up of 14 amino acids. The chain's CDR3 is CASSPGQGENTIYF. The CDR3 DNA reads as TGTGCCAGCAGTCCTGGACAGGGAGAAAACACCATATATTTT.

This chain joins TRBV6-1 and TRBJ2-1; TRBD1 agrees at 7 bases. CDR3 size: 12 residues. V was clipped by 5 bases and J by 11 bases; unmatched bases: 6. Looked up from germline, CDR1 is MNHNS and CDR2 is SASEGT. The CDR3 protein is CASSPRQGQQFF. Here the CDR3 DNA reads TGTGCCAGCAGTCCGAGACAGGGTCAGCAGTTCTTC.

The chain links TRBV7-2 to TRBJ1-2, with a weak D call TRBD1 (6 bases). The CDR3 consists of 15 residues. Germline CDR1 SGHTA, CDR2 FQGNSA. Trimming took off 6 bases at V and 1 base at J, with 15 bases between the two ends. CDR3 residues: CASSSTGSNNYGYTF. The CDR3 nucleotides read TGTGCCAGCAGTTCCACAGGGTCCAATAACTATGGCTACACCTTC. Looking up the rest from reference TRBV7-2 and TRBJ1-2 gives the full variable domain: GAGVSQSPSNKVTEKGKDVELRCDPISGHTALYWYRQSLGQGLEFLIYFQGNSAPDKSGLPSDRFSAERTGGSVSTLTIQRTQQEDSAVYLCASSSTGSNNYGYTFGSGTRLTVV.

This clone was seen once. Other DNA sequences in the same sample also yield this CDR3. This chain joins TRBV18 and TRBJ2-7; perhaps TRBD2 as D (5 bases). CDR1 is KGHSH, CDR2 LQKENI, per germline. Trimming cost V 3 bases and J 7 bases, with 16 bases left between them. The CDR3 sequence is 14 residues long. The CDR3 loop reads CASSPTTGGREQYF. Here the CDR3 DNA reads TGTGCCAGCTCACCGACCACCGGAGGACGGGAGCAGTACTTC.

V usage is TRBV5-1 and J usage is TRBJ2-5, with D tentatively TRBD2 (6 bases). Trimming shortened V by 4 bases and J by 4 bases, and 11 bases separated the two germline ends. CDR1 SGHRS and CDR2 YFSETQ come from the germline V gene. This CDR3 region has 13 residues. DNA for the CDR3: TGCGCCAGCAGCCAGGGAGGCGGAGAGACCCAGTACTTC. Translating it yields CASSQGGGETQYF.

V and J are TRBV2 and TRBJ1-1; weak D call: TRBD1 (5 bases). The germline CDR1 and CDR2 sequences are SNHLY and FYNNEI. The V end was cut by 3 bases, the J end by 0 bases, with 5 bases between. This CDR3 region has 13 residues. The CDR3, as DNA: TGTGCCAGCAGTGAGGGGGTGAACACTGAAGCTTTCTTT. Translated: CASSEGVNTEAFF.

The J gene is TRBJ2-3, the V gene TRBV13; possible D gene TRBD1, 6 bases. The V gene lost 5 bases and the J gene lost 1 base, with 10 bases spanning the gap. Germline V gene lookup returns CDR1 PRHDT and CDR2 FYEKMQ (reference sequence). The CDR3 consists of 14 residues. CDR3 residues: CASSRRQGTDTQYF. CDR3 bases: TGTGCCAGCAGCCGACGACAGGGCACAGATACGCAGTATTTT.

The chain uses TRBV18 and TRBJ1-5, with D unclear. The CDR3 length is 13 residues. V was clipped by 4 bases and J by 4 bases, with 8 bases between them. Germline lookup yields CDR1 KGHSH and CDR2 LQKENI. CDR3 coding DNA: TGTGCCAGCTCACAATTGACAAATCAGCCCCAGCATTTT. Translated, it gives CASSQLTNQPQHF.